This T cell receptor (beta chain) was captured in a study of blood T cell repertoires in COVID-19 (dated by TCRdb to 2020 to 2021). With respect to the entire study: Samples from collaborators originated in the United States, Italy and Spain and spanned both the acute and convalescent phases of COVID-19. The material from the prospective study consisted of cDNA or gDNA derived from T cells, B-cell-depleted T cells, or PBMCs. Deeply sampled blood TCRbeta repertoires from subjects exposed to, actively infected with, or recovered from COVID-19 were included in the dataset. The repertoires were released in a freely available public database intended as a resource for research on the immune response to SARS-CoV-2. The samples were drawn from two sources: the first 160 participants of the ongoing ImmuneRACE study, and 1,200 or so subjects contributed by 6 global collaborators. The sample metadata nearly always contained a de-identified subject ID, COVID-19 status, age in years and sex. Where available, HLA class I and class II types were taken from metadata supplied by the sample provider and were not determined by assay-based typing.

TCRbeta CDR3 regions were amplified from genomic DNA using the immunoSEQ Assay, a bias-controlled multiplex PCR. The paper's data handling went like this. The number of nucleated cells in each sample was estimated by amplification of reference gene primers within the assay. Sequence reads were collapsed and filtered to measure the absolute abundance of every unique TCRbeta CDR3 rearrangement. For each sample, productive Simpson clonality was calculated as the square root of Simpson's diversity index over productive rearrangements. TCRdb stores this immuneACCESS table with in-frame sequences only. Part of the clones is absent; in the studies checked, under half of the shortfall reflects unresolved V genes, and no reason is known for the rest. That table furnishes V, J and clone size, whereas the DNA furnished D and trimming. The sample has some 170,000 clones on record, 81% of them singletons. Roughly 10% of the sample is in the top ten clones.

A remark on this clone: Its antigen remains undetermined. Qualities for individual bases were not recorded, and no much larger clone is one base off.

Results and caveats for the whole study, not just this receptor: The quantity of clinical and demographic metadata differed by source and by participant and was supplied without curation.

Collaborating institutions collected whole blood in K2EDTA tubes following their own protocols. Collaborator samples were shipped for TCRbeta analysis as frozen whole blood, isolated PBMCs, or DNA extracted from either sample type. The sample taken for sequencing was peripheral blood. The source is a human donor in a cohort sampled during active COVID-19.

The DNA sequence is as follows: TGTGCCAGCAGCGCCGGACTAGCTTTACTCGATGAGCAGTTCTTC. It translates as CASSAGLALLDEQFF. The chain joins TRBV9 to TRBJ2-1; TRBD2 fits 8 bases in the junction. Taken from cysteine to phenylalanine, the CDR3 has 15 residues. Only the CDR3 DNA stays, 45 bases, in frame from base 1. Germline trimming: 3 bases from V, 8 bases from J; junction bases outside gene matches: 10. CDR1 and CDR2 were assigned from the germline V gene as SGDLS and YYNGEE.